A single sample is the source of the 21 T cell receptor beta chains below, sequenced in a study of radiation and T cells in renal cell carcinoma. TCRdb keeps only in-frame clones here, not all; method: immunoSEQ multiplex PCR. The profile shows 100,000 to 150,000 clones, 81% of them singletons. Time point denoted: blood 2 weeks post-SBRT. Treatment in this sample: 15 Gy SBRT to primary tumor, nephrectomy 4 weeks later. The material was blood, obtained from a patient whose treatment included radiotherapy and nephrectomy. Receptors were obtained from a woman in her sixties or seventies with renal cell carcinoma.

The V and J genes are TRBV25-1 and TRBJ2-3; possibly TRBD1 for D (6 bases). CDR1 MGHDK and CDR2 SYGVNS come from the germline V gene. The CDR3 covers 14 residues. The V end lost 8 bases, the J end lost 7 bases, and 19 bases lay between the germline ends. The CDR3 DNA reads TGTGCCAGCGGGGACACGGGACGGTCAAATACGCAGTATTTT. Translation gives CASGDTGRSNTQYF. The full variable domain, in which reference TRBV25-1 and TRBJ2-3 provide the parts outside the CDR3, is EADIYQTPRYLVIGTGKKITLECSQTMGHDKMYWYQQDPGMELHLIHYSYGVNSTEKGDLSSESTVSRIRTEHFPLTLESARPSHTSQYLCASGDTGRSNTQYFGPGTRLTVL.

This chain connects TRBV19 to TRBJ2-1, with 9 bases fitting TRBD2. There are 16 residues in the CDR3. Trimming removed 3 bases from V and 5 bases from J; junction bases left unmatched: 8. Germline V CDR1 and CDR2: LNHDA, SQIVND (reference sequence). The CDR3 loop is CASSMGALAGHNEQFF. CDR3 coding DNA: TGTGCCAGTAGTATGGGTGCACTAGCGGGCCACAATGAGCAGTTCTTC.

A few counts support this clone. This chain joins TRBV9 and TRBJ2-2; no reliable D call. CDR1 and CDR2 from the germline V gene are SGDLS and YYNGEE. The CDR3 contains 15 residues. V lost 2 bases and J 1 base, leaving 9 bases between the germline ends. CDR3 region: CASSVLGGNTGELFF. DNA for the CDR3: TGTGCCAGCAGCGTCCTAGGCGGGAACACCGGGGAGCTGTTTTTT.

The chain recombines TRBV5-8 with TRBJ2-7; weak D call: TRBD2 (6 bases). V was clipped by 0 bases and J by 5 bases, with 18 bases between them. CDR1 SGHTS and CDR2 YDEGEE come from the germline V gene. The CDR3 consists of 16 residues. For the CDR3, the DNA is TGTGCCAGCAGCTTGGTGGGCCCCTCCGGGAGCCACGAGCAGTACTTC. This sequence encodes CASSLVGPSGSHEQYF.

The rearrangement links TRBV28 to TRBJ1-1; TRBD1 matches 8 bases. Germline V gene data show CDR1 as MDHEN and CDR2 as SYDVKM. The V segment lost 4 bases and the J segment 7 bases; nucleotides outside the gene matches: 14. There are 16 residues in the CDR3. The CDR3 region has the DNA TGTGCCAGCAGTTCGCCCCAGGCAGGGGGCTTGGGTGAAGCTTTCTTT. Translating it yields CASSSPQAGGLGEAFF. Together with reference TRBV28 and TRBJ1-1, the CDR3 gives the full variable domain: DVKVTQSSRYLVKRTGEKVFLECVQDMDHENMFWYRQDPGLGLRLIYFSYDVKMKEKGDIPEGYSVSREKKERFSLILESASTNQTSMYLCASSSPQAGGLGEAFFGQGTRLTVV.

This rearrangement joins TRBV7-3 to TRBJ1-1; D is uncertain. This CDR3 comprises 11 residues. Trimming stripped 7 bases from V and 1 base from J, with 4 bases between. CDR1 and CDR2 (germline): SGHTA, FQGTGA. The CDR3 loop is CASTPNTEAFF. CDR3 coding DNA: TGTGCCAGCACCCCGAACACTGAAGCTTTCTTT. The full variable domain, rest sourced from reference TRBV7-3 and TRBJ1-1, is GAGVSQTPSNKVTEKGKYVELRCDPISGHTALYWYRQSLGQGPEFLIYFQGTGAADDSGLPNDRFFAVRPEGSVSTLKIQRTERGDSAVYLCASTPNTEAFFGQGTRLTVV.

This clone was recorded many times. This chain links TRBV6-1 with TRBJ1-5; 9 bases line up with TRBD1. Germline V CDR1 and CDR2: MNHNS, SASEGT. J was trimmed by 7 bases and V by 6 bases; bases with no gene match: 10. The CDR3 is 15 residues long. DNA for the CDR3: TGTGCCAGCAGCCCACAGGGGGCTTTGGAGCAGCCCCAGCATTTT. Translated: CASSPQGALEQPQHF.

The chain links TRBV6-6 to TRBJ1-5, with 10 bases matching TRBD1. This CDR3 has 15 amino acids. The V segment lost 5 bases and the J segment 1 base; nucleotides outside the gene matches: 2. CDR1 is MNHNY and CDR2 is SVGAGI in the germline V gene (reference sequence). The DNA of the CDR3 is TGTGCCAGCAGTCCGGGACAGGGGAGCAATCAGCCCCAGCATTTT. Translating it yields CASSPGQGSNQPQHF.

The gene calls are TRBV5-1 and TRBJ1-1; D possibly corresponds to TRBD1 (5 bases). Trimming took off 2 bases at V and 5 bases at J, with 7 bases between the two ends. The germline V gene has CDR1 SGHRS and CDR2 YFSETQ. The CDR3 is made up of 12 amino acids. The CDR3: CASSLEGTEAFF. Here the CDR3 DNA reads TGCGCCAGCAGCTTAGAGGGGACTGAAGCTTTCTTT.

With regard to this clone: The same CDR3 is also encoded by other DNA sequences in this sample. The V gene is TRBV11-2, the J gene TRBJ2-5; D is unresolved. V lost 1 base and J lost 5, with 8 bases in between. This CDR3 spans 13 amino acids. The V gene's germline CDR1 is SGHAT and CDR2 FQNNGV. CDR3 nucleotide sequence: TGTGCCAGCAGCTTAGGTGGAGTCGAGACCCAGTACTTC. Protein: CASSLGGVETQYF.

This chain uses TRBV7-9 with TRBJ1-1, with 8 positions matching TRBD1. The CDR3 extends over 15 amino acids. V trimming: 2 bases; J trimming: 2 bases; junction bases outside the gene matches: 4. Germline CDR1 is SEHNR and CDR2 is FQNEAQ (reference sequence). In nucleotides, the CDR3 is TGTGCCAGCAGCTTACAGGGGGCAGCTAACACTGAAGCTTTCTTT. It yields the protein CASSLQGAANTEAFF. Full variable domain (outside the CDR3, taken from reference TRBV7-9 and TRBJ1-1): DTGVSQNPRHKITKRGQNVTFRCDPISEHNRLYWYRQTLGQGPEFLTYFQNEAQLEKSRLLSDRFSAERPKGSFSTLEIQRTEQGDSAMYLCASSLQGAANTEAFFGQGTRLTVV.

The V call is TRBV2, the J call TRBJ2-3; D is possibly TRBD1 (6 bases). Trimming cost V 2 bases and J 6 bases, with 21 bases left between them. In germline, CDR1 is SNHLY, CDR2 FYNNEI. The CDR3 covers 17 residues. CDR3 residues: CASSENVGAGRRDTQYF. The CDR3 DNA follows: TGTGCCAGCAGTGAAAACGTGGGGGCGGGTAGGCGGGATACGCAGTATTTT.

The J gene is TRBJ1-6, the V gene TRBV5-1; no clear D gene. CDR1 and CDR2 from the germline V gene are SGHRS and YFSETQ. Trimming took off 2 bases at V and 3 bases at J, with 9 bases between the two ends. This CDR3 is built from 15 residues. CDR3 sequence reads: CASSLDTNYNSPLHF. In DNA form, the CDR3 reads TGCGCCAGCAGCTTAGACACGAACTATAATTCACCCCTCCACTTT. Full variable domain (remainder filled in from reference TRBV5-1 and TRBJ1-6): KAGVTQTPRYLIKTRGQQVTLSCSPISGHRSVSWYQQTPGQGLQFLFEYFSETQRNKGNFPGRFSGRQFSNSRSEMNVSTLELGDSALYLCASSLDTNYNSPLHFGNGTRLTVT.

This chain links TRBV5-1 with TRBJ2-3; D gene unclear. Germline assignment: CDR1 SGHRS and CDR2 YFSETQ. The CDR3 is 13 residues long. Trimming removed 2 bases from V and 0 bases from J, with 4 bases in between. The CDR3 sequence: CASSLDSTDTQYF. The CDR3 DNA reads as TGCGCCAGCAGCTTAGATAGCACAGATACGCAGTATTTT. The full variable domain, its missing parts supplied by reference TRBV5-1 and TRBJ2-3, is KAGVTQTPRYLIKTRGQQVTLSCSPISGHRSVSWYQQTPGQGLQFLFEYFSETQRNKGNFPGRFSGRQFSNSRSEMNVSTLELGDSALYLCASSLDSTDTQYFGPGTRLTVL.

The chain recombines TRBV19 with TRBJ1-2; 8 bases line up with TRBD1. V dropped 7 bases and J dropped 2; count of bases not matched to a gene: 12. This CDR3 is 16 amino acids long. In germline, CDR1 is LNHDA, CDR2 SQIVND (reference sequence). CDR3 region: CASTHPSGGLNYGYTF. The CDR3 DNA is TGTGCCAGTACTCATCCCTCAGGGGGCTTAAACTATGGCTACACCTTC.

This chain connects TRBV9 to TRBJ2-1, with 8 bases that match TRBD2. CDR1 SGDLS and CDR2 YYNGEE come from the germline V gene. The CDR3 runs 15 residues. V lost 4 bases to trimming and J lost 10 bases; unmatched junction nucleotides: 13. The CDR3 spells CASSPFGTRDNEQFF. The CDR3, as DNA: TGTGCCAGCAGCCCTTTCGGGACTAGAGATAACGAGCAGTTCTTC.

The genes are TRBV10-3 and TRBJ1-5; possibly TRBD1 for D (5 bases). CDR3 length equals 14 residues. Looked up from germline, CDR1 is ENHRY and CDR2 is SYGVKD. Deletions cut 3 bases from V and 9 bases from J, with 15 bases between. CDR3 DNA: TGTGCCATCAGTGATGATGGGCAAAGGGGGCCCCAGCATTTT. Translated: CAISDDGQRGPQHF.

The chain couples TRBV28 to TRBJ2-1; 7 nucleotides agree with TRBD1. This CDR3 has 14 residues. The germline V gene has CDR1 MDHEN and CDR2 SYDVKM. V trimming: 6 bases; J trimming: 8 bases; junction bases outside the gene matches: 10. The DNA of the CDR3 is TGTGCCAGCAGCCCGGACAGGCCCTCCTATGAGCAGTTCTTC. Translation: CASSPDRPSYEQFF.

This clone was counted once. The chain has TRBV10-1 and TRBJ1-1; perhaps TRBD1 as D (6 bases). V lost 0 bases and J lost 1, with 24 bases in between. The CDR3 contains 20 residues. The germline CDR1 and CDR2 sequences are WNHNN and SYGVQD (reference sequence). The CDR3 reads CASSESRGTASALGNTEAFF. CDR3 sequence (DNA): TGCGCCAGCAGTGAGTCGAGGGGGACTGCATCCGCCTTAGGGAACACTGAAGCTTTCTTT.

The chain has TRBV29-1 and TRBJ2-1, with 7 bases that match TRBD2. The CDR3 covers 15 residues. V lost 4 bases to trimming and J lost 4 bases; unmatched junction nucleotides: 10. CDR1 is SQVTM and CDR2 is ANQGSEA in the germline V gene. The CDR3 DNA reads as TGCAGCGTTGTTAGGGCGGGAGAGGTGTACAATGAGCAGTTCTTC. Its translation: CSVVRAGEVYNEQFF.

The chain combines TRBV6-1 with TRBJ1-5; no definite D call. V gave up 3 bases and J gave up 4 bases, with 16 bases separating them. CDR3 length equals 16 residues. The germline gives CDR1 MNHNS, CDR2 SASEGT. In DNA, the CDR3 is TGTGCCAGCAGTGATGAGCAAGGTCGGCTAAATCAGCCCCAGCATTTT. Protein sequence: CASSDEQGRLNQPQHF.